A single sample is the source of the 25 T cell receptor beta chains below, sequenced in a study of identifying expanded T cells in peripheral blood (dated by TCRdb to between 2018 and 2021). The library was made by the immunoSEQ multiplex PCR assay. The table was pulled from immuneACCESS by TCRdb, which kept in-frame rearrangements only. Such tables lose some clones; where checked, under half of the loss comes from unresolved V genes, and the rest has no known cause. The sample includes approximately 85,000 clones, with 88% observed a single time. The ten top clones hold 15% to 20% of the sample. Sequencing was done on a sample of blood. These receptors originate from a person aged 18 to 75 in good health.

V is TRBV6-1 and J is TRBJ1-1; a weak D match, TRBD1 (5 bases). Germline values: CDR1 MNHNS, CDR2 SASEGT. The CDR3 has 14 amino acids. V was clipped by 6 bases and J by 2 bases, with 13 bases between them. CDR3 in amino acids: CASSQGTLNTEAFF. The CDR3 DNA follows: TGTGCCAGCAGCCAAGGGACCCTTAACACTGAAGCTTTCTTT.

This rearrangement joins TRBV5-1 to TRBJ2-5; D may be TRBD1 or TRBD2 (5 bases each). CDR1 SGHRS and CDR2 YFSETQ come from the germline V gene. There are 13 residues in the CDR3. Trimming took 4 bases from V and 5 from J, leaving 12 bases between them. The DNA of the CDR3 is TGCGCCAGCAGCAGGGACGGCTCGGAGACCCAGTACTTC. Protein sequence: CASSRDGSETQYF.

This rearrangement joins TRBV6-1 to TRBJ2-7, with D unresolved. Germline loops: CDR1 MNHNS, CDR2 SASEGT. With 10 bases removed from V and 1 base from J, the gap between germline ends came to 14 bases. CDR3 size: 13 residues. The CDR3 protein is CAIEPDHSYEQYF. The CDR3 bases are TGTGCCATCGAACCTGATCATTCCTACGAGCAGTACTTC.

The V call is TRBV2, the J call TRBJ1-6; maybe TRBD1 (5 bases). Deletions cut 10 bases from V and 5 bases from J, with 21 bases between. CDR1 and CDR2 from the germline V gene are SNHLY and FYNNEI. The length of the CDR3 is 16 residues. DNA of the CDR3: TGTGCCACCAAATGGGGCGAATTGGTCGATAATTCACCCCTCCACTTT. It is translated as CATKWGELVDNSPLHF.

V gene TRBV18 combines with J gene TRBJ1-1, with D possibly TRBD1 on 5 matching bases. The germline CDR1 and CDR2 sequences are KGHSH and LQKENI. V gave up 2 bases and J gave up 5 bases, with 9 bases separating them. The CDR3 length is 13 residues. CDR3 amino acids: CASSPGGETEAFF. In DNA, the CDR3 is TGTGCCAGCTCACCAGGGGGGGAGACTGAAGCTTTCTTT.

The rearrangement links TRBV7-2 to TRBJ2-1; TRBD2 matches at 11 bases. CDR1 and CDR2 (germline): SGHTA, FQGNSA. The V gene end was trimmed by 4 bases and the J gene end by 4 bases; junction bases not matched to a gene: 3. This CDR3 spans 15 amino acids. The CDR3 nucleotides are TGTGCCAGCAGCTACACTAGCGGGGGATACAATGAGCAGTTCTTC. Amino acid sequence: CASSYTSGGYNEQFF.

The rearrangement uses TRBV7-9 and TRBJ2-1; 11 bases are a match to TRBD2. CDR1 and CDR2 from the germline V gene are SEHNR and FQNEAQ (reference sequence). This CDR3 is 13 amino acids long. Unmatched junction bases numbered 3, after V lost 7 bases and J lost 7 bases. In nucleotides, the CDR3 is TGTGCCAGCATAACTAGCGGGGGTAATGAGCAGTTCTTC. It specifies CASITSGGNEQFF. The whole variable domain, remainder taken from reference TRBV7-9 and TRBJ2-1, is DTGVSQNPRHKITKRGQNVTFRCDPISEHNRLYWYRQTLGQGPEFLTYFQNEAQLEKSRLLSDRFSAERPKGSFSTLEIQRTEQGDSAMYLCASITSGGNEQFFGPGTRLTVL.

This clone was picked up a small number of times. This chain uses TRBV7-6 with TRBJ1-5; TRBD1 might be the D (6 bases). Trimming took off 8 bases at V and 5 bases at J, with 13 bases between the two ends. Germline loops: CDR1 SGHVS, CDR2 FNYEAQ. CDR3 length: 13 amino acids. CDR3 loop: CASAGATYQPQHF. In DNA form, the CDR3 reads TGTGCCAGCGCAGGGGCGACCTATCAGCCCCAGCATTTT. The complete variable domain, with remaining parts taken from reference TRBV7-6 and TRBJ1-5, reads GAGVSQSPRYKVTKRGQDVALRCDPISGHVSLYWYRQALGQGPEFLTYFNYEAQQDKSGLPNDRFSAERPEGSISTLTIQRTEQRDSAMYRCASAGATYQPQHFGDGTRLSIL.

This clone was seen once. The rearrangement links TRBV7-2 to TRBJ1-1; no clear D gene. Germline V gives CDR1 SGHTA, CDR2 FQGNSA. The CDR3 extends over 13 amino acids. The V and J ends lost 2 bases and 0 bases respectively, with 4 bases between them. In DNA form, the CDR3 reads TGTGCCAGCAGCTTAAGGATGAACACTGAAGCTTTCTTT. It is translated as CASSLRMNTEAFF. Filled out from reference TRBV7-2 and TRBJ1-1, the complete variable domain reads GAGVSQSPSNKVTEKGKDVELRCDPISGHTALYWYRQSLGQGLEFLIYFQGNSAPDKSGLPSDRFSAERTGGSVSTLTIQRTQQEDSAVYLCASSLRMNTEAFFGQGTRLTVV.

This chain connects TRBV4-3 to TRBJ2-1; D gene uncertain. Germline V gene lookup returns CDR1 LGHNA and CDR2 YSLEER. The CDR3 spans 12 residues. The V and J ends lost 8 bases and 0 bases respectively, with 5 bases between them. The CDR3 coding sequence is TGCGCCAGCGGCCGCTCCTACAATGAGCAGTTCTTC. Translating gives CASGRSYNEQFF.

This clone was counted between two and nine times. This chain uses TRBV6-5 with TRBJ1-6; D perhaps matches TRBD1 (5 bases). The CDR3 spans 16 residues. The V gene lost 0 bases and the J gene lost 5 bases, with 11 bases spanning the gap. From germline, CDR1 is MNHEY and CDR2 SVGAGI. This CDR3 is CASSYSGQANNSPLHF. For the CDR3, the DNA is TGTGCCAGCAGTTACTCGGGGCAGGCGAATAATTCACCCCTCCACTTT.

The chain is built from TRBV18 and TRBJ2-7, with D unclear. Trimming shortened V by 6 bases and J by 0 bases, and 12 bases separated the two germline ends. Germline CDR1 and CDR2: KGHSH and LQKENI. This CDR3 is built from 14 residues. The CDR3 nucleotides are TGTGCCAGCTCCCCCCCATGGGGCTCCTACGAGCAGTACTTC. Translating gives CASSPPWGSYEQYF. The full variable domain, rest sourced from reference TRBV18 and TRBJ2-7, is NAGVMQNPRHLVRRRGQEARLRCSPMKGHSHVYWYRQLPEEGLKFMVYLQKENIIDESGMPKERFSAEFPKEGPSILRIQQVVRGDSAAYFCASSPPWGSYEQYFGPGTRLTVT.

The CDR3 sequence: CASSLGPYYEQYF. As DNA, the CDR3 is TGTGCCAGCAGCTTGGGACCCTACTACGAGCAGTACTTC. The V and J genes are TRBV11-3 and TRBJ2-7, with D perhaps matching TRBD1 or TRBD2 (5 bases each). Germline V gene lookup returns CDR1 SGHNT and CDR2 YENEEA. Trimming took 3 bases from V and 3 from J, leaving 9 bases between them. The CDR3 length is 13 residues.

The J gene is TRBJ2-1, the V gene TRBV6-4; 8 nucleotides match TRBD2. J was trimmed by 10 bases and V by 3 bases; bases with no gene match: 8. This CDR3 is built from 14 residues. From germline, CDR1 is MRHNA and CDR2 SNTAGT. CDR3 loop: CASSERGGEVEQFF. The CDR3 bases are TGTGCCAGCAGTGAACGGGGGGGGGAGGTGGAGCAGTTCTTC.

The J gene is TRBJ2-1, the V gene TRBV13; 12 bases line up with TRBD2. J lost 1 base, V lost 4 bases, and 5 bases had no gene match. This CDR3 spans 17 amino acids. CDR1 PRHDT and CDR2 FYEKMQ come from the germline V gene (reference sequence). This CDR3 reads CASSYQLAGGSYNEQFF. In DNA, the CDR3 is TGTGCCAGCAGCTACCAGCTAGCGGGGGGGTCCTACAATGAGCAGTTCTTC.

In regard to this clone: Other DNA sequences in this sample translate to the same CDR3. The rearrangement links TRBV2 to TRBJ2-5; D gene unclear. Trimming left V 3 bases short and J 5 bases short, with 1 base between. The CDR3 has 10 amino acids. Germline CDR1 is SNHLY and CDR2 is FYNNEI. The CDR3 nucleotides are TGTGCCAGCAGTGAGGAGACCCAGTACTTC. As protein: CASSEETQYF.

CDR3 nucleotide sequence: TGTGCCAGCAGCTTAGCGTCCGCGAACACTGAAGCTTTCTTT. It encodes CASSLASANTEAFF. The rearrangement links TRBV7-9 to TRBJ1-1; no definite D call. V was pared by 0 bases and J by 1 base, with 6 bases between. Germline V lookup: CDR1 SEHNR, CDR2 FQNEAQ (reference sequence). CDR3 size: 14 residues.

The chain links TRBV28 to TRBJ1-2; TRBD1 matches at 10 bases. Looked up from germline, CDR1 is MDHEN and CDR2 is SYDVKM. This CDR3 has 13 residues. The V and J ends lost 3 bases and 8 bases, in that order; junction bases with no gene match: 3. CDR3 residues: CASSLTGGGGYTF. The CDR3 DNA reads as TGTGCCAGCAGTTTGACAGGGGGCGGAGGCTACACCTTC.

V gene TRBV5-1 combines with J gene TRBJ2-2; D is perhaps TRBD2 (6 bases). CDR1 is SGHRS, CDR2 YFSETQ, per germline. The CDR3 sequence is 12 residues long. The CDR3 loop is CAGGTNTGELFF. The CDR3 DNA sequence: TGCGCGGGGGGAACAAACACCGGGGAGCTGTTTTTT.

Here the CDR3 reads CASSLSGTGGDTIYF. DNA of the CDR3: TGTGCCAGCAGCCTATCCGGGACAGGGGGGGACACCATATATTTT. The V call is TRBV2, the J call TRBJ1-3; TRBD1 aligns across 11 bases. CDR1 is SNHLY and CDR2 is FYNNEI in the germline V gene. This CDR3 has 15 residues. V lost 6 bases to trimming and J lost 8 bases; unmatched junction nucleotides: 9.

Notes on this clone: The same CDR3 arises from other DNA sequences in this sample as well. The V gene is TRBV5-4, the J gene TRBJ1-4, with TRBD1 as a possible D gene (6 bases). Between the trimmed V and J ends, which lost 1 base and 4 bases, there was a span of 11 bases. Germline lookup yields CDR1 SGHNT and CDR2 YYREEE (reference sequence). The CDR3 extends over 15 amino acids. The CDR3 nucleotides read TGTGCCAGCAGCTTGAACAGGGCGGTTAATGAAAAACTGTTTTTT. Amino acids: CASSLNRAVNEKLFF. Full variable domain (rest looked up from reference TRBV5-4 and TRBJ1-4): ETGVTQSPTHLIKTRGQQVTLRCSSQSGHNTVSWYQQALGQGPQFIFQYYREEENGRGNFPPRFSGLQFPNYSSELNVNALELDDSALYLCASSLNRAVNEKLFFGSGTQLSVL.

The chain recombines TRBV14 with TRBJ1-1; no clear D. The germline V and J ends were trimmed by 0 bases and 6 bases, with 5 bases remaining between them. The CDR3 is made up of 12 amino acids. Germline V CDR1 and CDR2: SGHDN, FVKESK. CDR3 region: CASSQDYSEAFF. Here the CDR3 DNA reads TGTGCCAGCAGCCAAGATTACTCTGAAGCTTTCTTT. Full variable domain (remainder filled in from reference TRBV14 and TRBJ1-1): EAGVTQFPSHSVIEKGQTVTLRCDPISGHDNLYWYRRVMGKEIKFLLHFVKESKQDESGMPNNRFLAERTGGTYSTLKVQPAELEDSGVYFCASSQDYSEAFFGQGTRLTVV.

The CDR3 nucleotides are TGTGCCAGCAGCCGCTACGGGGACAGGTCTAACTATGGCTACACCTTC. This translates into CASSRYGDRSNYGYTF. This rearrangement joins TRBV5-6 to TRBJ1-2; 8 nucleotides line up with TRBD1. The junction had 8 bases not matched to a gene; V was cut back by 4 bases and J by 0 bases. The V gene's germline CDR1 is SGHDT and CDR2 YYEEEE. CDR3 size: 16 residues.

The chain employs TRBV4-1 and TRBJ2-7; D perhaps matches TRBD1 (5 bases). The CDR3 runs to 15 residues. Trimming shortened V by 1 base and J by 0 bases, and 10 bases separated the two germline ends. Germline values: CDR1 MGHRA, CDR2 YSYEKL. DNA of the CDR3: TGCGCCAGCAGCCAAGCTTTTGACAGCTCCTACGAGCAGTACTTC. Protein: CASSQAFDSSYEQYF.

The chain has TRBV4-2 and TRBJ1-3; D might be TRBD1 (6 bases). Germline assignment: CDR1 LGHNA and CDR2 YNFKEQ. CDR3 size: 18 residues. Trimming removed 0 bases from V and 2 bases from J, with 17 bases in between. The CDR3 here is CASSQDIVGGATGNTIYF. CDR3 nucleotides: TGTGCCAGCAGCCAAGATATCGTCGGGGGGGCTACTGGAAACACCATATATTTT.